The rows below give T cell receptor beta chains drawn from one sample of a study of shared clonotypes between healthy human individuals. TCRdb keeps only in-frame clones here, not all; method: immunoSEQ multiplex PCR. Among nearly 750,000 clones listed, roughly 72% were seen once. The sequenced sample consisted of memory CD4+ T cells sorted from blood. The receptors here all came from a woman younger than 45 in good health. The CDR3 runs from the conserved cysteine through the conserved F or W. A D gene is named only where the DNA matches it firmly. The size of a clone is reported for some rows only, either as once, few or many, or as a class for expanded clones.

cdr3_nt,cdr3_aa,clone_size,v_call,d_call,j_call
TGTGCCAGCAGCGCCCCACGCCTCCCCGAGCAGTACTTC,CASSAPRLPEQYF,NA,TRBV9,NA,TRBJ2-7
TGTGCCAGCAGAAGGGCAGGTAGCAATCAGCCCCAGCATTTT,CASRRAGSNQPQHF,NA,TRBV5-4,NA,TRBJ1-5
TGTGCCAGCACCAGGGGGTCCCCTGATACGCAGTATTTT,CASTRGSPDTQYF,NA,TRBV2,TRBD1,TRBJ2-3
TGTGCCAGTAGCCGTGGCGGGCAGTATGAGACCCAGTACTTC,CASSRGGQYETQYF,NA,TRBV19,NA,TRBJ2-5
TGTGCCAGTAGTATTAGGGGAGGTTTCTACAATGAGCAGTTCTTC,CASSIRGGFYNEQFF,NA,TRBV19,NA,TRBJ2-1
TGTGCCAGCAGTTTGGGGGGACCCTCTCGGCCCCAGCATTTT,CASSLGGPSRPQHF,few,TRBV28,NA,TRBJ1-5
TGTGCCAGCAGCTTAATAGCATCGGTGGATACGCAGTATTTT,CASSLIASVDTQYF,NA,TRBV7-6,NA,TRBJ2-3
TGTGCCAGCAGGACCTCCTACGAGCAGTACTTC,CASRTSYEQYF,few,TRBV2,NA,TRBJ2-7
TGTGCCAGCTCACCATCGGCGCAAACTGAAGCTTTCTTT,CASSPSAQTEAFF,NA,TRBV18,NA,TRBJ1-1
TGTGCCAGCTCACCCTTACCCGATGGCACCGGGGAGCTGTTTTTT,CASSPLPDGTGELFF,NA,TRBV18,NA,TRBJ2-2
TGTGCCAGCAGCCCAGGTAGACAGACTAGCGAGGGGTACGAGCAGTACTTC,CASSPGRQTSEGYEQYF,NA,TRBV4-2,TRBD2,TRBJ2-7
TGTGCCAGTAGCCCCTCTACGGGAGGGCCTTTTTTGCCAGATACGCAGTATTTT,CASSPSTGGPFLPDTQYF,NA,TRBV19,TRBD2,TRBJ2-3
TGTGCCAGCAGCAACCCGGGACAGAGAAACTATGGCTACACCTTC,CASSNPGQRNYGYTF,NA,TRBV4-1,TRBD1,TRBJ1-2
TGTGCCAGCAGTGAAGGGGGAGGGAAAAACATTCAGTACTTC,CASSEGGGKNIQYF,NA,TRBV2,TRBD2,TRBJ2-4
TGTGCCAGCAGCTTATTGCCAGCGACCTACGAGCAGTACTTC,CASSLLPATYEQYF,NA,TRBV7-9,NA,TRBJ2-7
TGTGCCATCTCCGGCGGGCACGAAAACTCCTACGAGCAGTACTTC,CAISGGHENSYEQYF,NA,TRBV10-3,NA,TRBJ2-7
TGCGCCAGCCAACTAGCGGGGGGATACAATGAGCAGTTCTTC,CASQLAGGYNEQFF,NA,TRBV5-1,TRBD2,TRBJ2-1
TGTGCCAGCAGCATACGTCCGAACACTGAAGCTTTCTTT,CASSIRPNTEAFF,NA,TRBV6-4,NA,TRBJ1-1
TGTGCCAGCCAACCGGGAGTGTGGACTAGAAGGTTTAGCACAGATACGCAGTATTTT,CASQPGVWTRRFSTDTQYF,NA,TRBV18,TRBD2,TRBJ2-3
TGTGCCAGCAGTTTCCCCCAGGGGCGGGTGGAGGATGAGCAGTTCTTC,CASSFPQGRVEDEQFF,many,TRBV27,NA,TRBJ2-1
TGTGCCAGCACCCAGTCGCCGGGGATTCCTCAGCCCCAGCATTTT,CASTQSPGIPQPQHF,few,TRBV28,NA,TRBJ1-5
TGTGCCAGCAGCGTTTTTGGGGTTGGGCTAGCGGGATCAGATACGCAGTATTTT,CASSVFGVGLAGSDTQYF,once,TRBV28,TRBD2,TRBJ2-3
TGTGCCAGCAGCTTAGTTACAGGGAGTGCAAAACTGTTTTTT,CASSLVTGSAKLFF,NA,TRBV11-2,NA,TRBJ1-4
TGTGCCAGCAGTCCCACATGGGGCACTGAAGCTTTCTTT,CASSPTWGTEAFF,NA,TRBV25-1,NA,TRBJ1-1
TGTGCCAGCAAGAACGAAACTAGGTACGAGCAGTACTTC,CASKNETRYEQYF,NA,TRBV6-1,NA,TRBJ2-7
TGCAGCGTTGATATGCAGGGGCGTTCCGGGGAGCTGTTTTTT,CSVDMQGRSGELFF,many,TRBV29-1,NA,TRBJ2-2
TGTGCCACCAGCAGAGCCACCTACAATGAGCAGTTCTTC,CATSRATYNEQFF,NA,TRBV15,NA,TRBJ2-1
TGTGCCAGCTCACCACCGGAGGGGCTAGCCTACGAGCAGTACTTC,CASSPPEGLAYEQYF,NA,TRBV18,NA,TRBJ2-7
TGCGCCAGCAGGCCCACTGAGACGGGACAGCTTTACTTC,CASRPTETGQLYF,NA,TRBV10-2,TRBD1,TRBJ2-7